The T cell receptor beta chain under discussion was sequenced for a study of identical twins. TCRdb redid the calling of the 5' RACE reads with MiXCR, one entry per CDR3 protein. Among hundreds of thousands of distinct CDR3 sequences listed, roughly 18% were seen once. In this sample, this clonotype turned up a few times. Its antigen is unidentified. Whole-study results and caveats: The models systematically underestimated how much out-of-frame TCR alpha was shared in monozygotic twins.

The germline V and J ends were trimmed by 3 bases and 4 bases, with 16 bases remaining between them. Germline values: CDR1 SGHVS, CDR2 FQNEAQ. CDR3 length: 16 amino acids. In addition, the sample was reused for a study of T cells expressing NK-cell markers.

This chain uses TRBV7-8 with TRBJ2-1; D uncertain. This receptor was obtained from a woman aged 18-35 years in good health. The sample was PBMCs. The CDR3 loop is CASSFKRVESYNEQFF. For the CDR3, the DNA is TGTGCCAGCAGCTTTAAACGAGTGGAGAGTTACAATGAGCAGTTCTTC.